Included here is one TCR beta chain sequence, with context. No antigen is known for it. A much larger clone lies one base from this, so it may be a read error. This specimen belongs to a study of regulatory T cells in long-lasting Graves disease. Researchers made TCR beta libraries by using iRepertoire HTBI primers and running Arm-PCR on CDR3 regions. MiXCR was run by TCRdb on the multiplex PCR reads, yielding one entry per CDR3 protein. The table lists about 350,000 distinct CDR3 sequences, roughly 17% of them singletons. Study-wide results and limits: Peripheral blood was the sole material, not thyroid tissue. Persistent Graves' patients had lower TCR diversity than newly diagnosed ones. The number of shared public clonotypes was higher in persistent patients (approximately 3,000) than new patients (approximately 1,000).

Germline V CDR1 and CDR2: SGHAT, FQDESV (reference sequence). There are 13 residues in the CDR3. The time point is: newly diagnosed GD, antithyroid drugs for less than 3 months. With RNA extracted from PBMCs as input, the TCR library was made. This same sample was also taken into another study, of T cells in Graves' hyperthyroidism and ophthalmopathy.

This chain connects TRBV11-1 to TRBJ2-7; 10 nucleotides agree with TRBD2. This receptor was obtained from a woman aged 18-30 years with Graves disease. This material consisted of peripheral blood mononuclear cells (PBMCs), taken at new diagnosis, from a patient treated with antithyroid drugs. In DNA, the CDR3 is TGTGCCGGCAGCTTGAGCGGGAGGGCCGGAAACTACTTC. It specifies CAGSLSGRAGNYF.